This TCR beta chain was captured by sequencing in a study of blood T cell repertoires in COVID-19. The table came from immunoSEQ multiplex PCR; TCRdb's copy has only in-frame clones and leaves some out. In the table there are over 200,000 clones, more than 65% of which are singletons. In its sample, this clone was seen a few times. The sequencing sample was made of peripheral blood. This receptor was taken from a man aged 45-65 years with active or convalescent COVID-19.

The CDR3 DNA reads as TGTGCCAGCAGCGTACTCGGGGAGAATGAGCAGTTCTTC. Protein: CASSVLGENEQFF. The chain carries TRBV9 and TRBJ2-1; tentatively, D is TRBD2 (5 bases). V lost 1 base to trimming and J lost 7 bases, with 9 bases between them. Germline V gives CDR1 SGDLS, CDR2 YYNGEE. This CDR3 is 13 amino acids long.